This TCR beta chain was sequenced for a study of PD-L1 blockade in urothelial cancer. Whole-study context: Before enrollment, 0 to 3 chemotherapy regimens had been given to patients.

This CDR3 has 15 amino acids. The germline V gene encodes CDR1 SGHRS and CDR2 YFSETQ. V shed 7 bases and J 0 bases; nucleotides not matched to a gene: 5. TCRdb's copy holds only in-frame clones and misses some; the assay was immunoSEQ multiplex PCR. The data contain about 100,000 clones, about 90% of them singletons. V is TRBV5-1 and J is TRBJ2-5, with 11 bases identical to TRBD2. Sequenced material: PBMCs, taken around atezolizumab (anti-PD-L1) treatment. This receptor was obtained from a woman of 80 years or more with urothelial cancer. In DNA, the CDR3 is TGCGCCAGCGCCTCTAGCGGGAGGAACCAAGAGACCCAGTACTTC. Translation gives CASASSGRNQETQYF. Full variable domain (missing parts from reference TRBV5-1 and TRBJ2-5): KAGVTQTPRYLIKTRGQQVTLSCSPISGHRSVSWYQQTPGQGLQFLFEYFSETQRNKGNFPGRFSGRQFSNSRSEMNVSTLELGDSALYLCASASSGRNQETQYFGPGTRLLVL.